Reported below is one T cell receptor (beta chain). Antigen: not known. Here immunoSEQ multiplex PCR was the method, and the copy in TCRdb shows in-frame clones only, minus some. The data contain some 110,000 clones, 85% to 95% of them singletons. Trimming cost V 2 bases and J 2 bases, with 2 bases left between them. The CDR3 runs 12 residues. Germline V CDR1 and CDR2: MGHRA, YSYEKL. This specimen belongs to a study of graft-versus-host responses after intestinal transplantation. The sample here was unstimulated CD8+ T cells sorted from spleen or lymph node cells, taken before transplant. This TCR was sampled from a human donor who was the organ donor for an intestinal transplant. The V call is TRBV4-1, the J call TRBJ2-3; the D is unclear. The CDR3 DNA sequence: TGCGCCAGCAGCCAACTCACAGATACGCAGTATTTT. This encodes CASSQLTDTQYF.